This T cell receptor (beta chain) was captured by sequencing in a study of cytomegalovirus exposure and HLA in healthy donors (dated by TCRdb to 2017 to 2019). For context, the study as a whole: An earlier analysis of some 620 of the donors reported 276 Gb of sequence data and 95 million to 120 million unique TCR beta sequences obtained from some 200 million T cells. Typing coverage differed by locus: A, B, C, DRB1 and DQB1 were typed in about 629-630 donors, DQA1 in about 550, DPA1 in 600 to 610, and DPB1 in around 440. The later analysis used no new phenotypic data to find candidate immune exposures, relying instead on TCR beta sequences and their occurrence across donors. Five DR-DQ haplotypes were handled as single units for association and clustering because linkage in the cohort was strong. Donor age, sex, ethnicity and CMV serostatus were compiled alongside the repertoire data. Every discovery cohort repertoire had been produced on one sequencing platform. On average, 235,054 unique TCR beta nucleotide sequences were sequenced per donor among about 400 genotyped donors of the cohort, with roughly 18% of those sequences being non-productive. Genome-wide SNP genotypes for about 60% of the roughly 670 donors were used in a later genetic analysis, which treated that subset as a discovery cohort. Roughly 300 gigabases of sequencing data and tens of millions of unique TCR sequences were included in an early release covering 500 to 750 HLA-typed donors. High-throughput TCR immunosequencing, statistical association of individual TCRs with disease status, and machine learning were combined to predict cytomegalovirus infection status. An earlier analysis of 587 of the donors used high-throughput TCR beta sequencing to judge whether each TCR beta V gene segment behaved as functional or pseudogenic. The study profiled the T cell repertoires of hundreds of subjects by immunosequencing and related them to cytomegalovirus serostatus. HLA typing included class I and class II loci at four-digit resolution. In a later analysis, previously published TCR beta repertoires from 550 to 750 donors were re-analyzed and high-resolution HLA genotyping was added so that TCR occurrence patterns could be studied. A separate validation cohort of roughly 120 different subjects was used in addition to the roughly 620-subject first cohort. Of the approximately 400 genotyped donors, approximately 83% fell in the genetic ancestry cluster associated with self-reported Caucasian donors. The study aimed to test whether signatures of past pathogen exposure could be identified by cataloging public T cell receptors.

Library preparation was by the immunoSEQ multiplex PCR assay. For the multiplex PCR, a mixture combining 60 forward primers for TCR Vbeta segments and 13 reverse primers for TCR Jbeta segments was used. The CDR3 region of rearranged TCR beta genes was amplified from genomic DNA by a multiplex PCR assay. The Illumina HiSeq System was used to sequence the amplified TCR beta libraries as 87-base-pair reads. Per the authors' processing: In a later analysis, tens of millions of unique TCR beta chains were counted across the roughly 670 repertoires, and about 10 million of these chains were shared by at least two donors. A nearest-neighbor algorithm error-corrected the raw reads and collapsed the reads into unique sequences, merging closely related sequences to remove PCR and sequencing errors. V, D and J gene segments were assigned by aligning CDR3 sequences to IMGT reference sequences. For a sequence to be retained, a match of at least six nucleotides to both a V gene segment and a J gene segment was required. A rearrangement was called productive if the CDR3 had no stop codons and remained in frame with V and J, and every other rearrangement was called non-productive. Following IMGT convention, CDR3 was defined as the stretch from the second conserved V-encoded cysteine to the conserved J-encoded phenylalanine. In an earlier analysis of around 540 of the donors, sequences lacking an unambiguous match to a single V gene segment were excluded. In an earlier analysis of roughly 500 of the donors, V segments were called functional above 56.7% productive rearrangements and were called segregating when the between-donor standard deviation exceeded 5%. A statistical classification framework was built for diagnosing cytomegalovirus status from the catalog of TCR beta chain sequences. A later analysis assigned V and J genes by comparing TCR nucleotide sequences with IMGT/GENE-DB human TR gene sequences. In a later analysis, CDR3 sequences and most-parsimonious VDJ recombination scenarios were assigned using the TCRdist pipeline. In a later analysis, every TCR beta chain was defined by the combination of its CDR3 amino acid sequence and its V-gene family, and reads without a unique V-gene family were dropped. As a way to deal with suspected cross-contamination and a sequencing artifact, a later analysis dropped 450 to 600 nucleotide sequences that were highly shared and had low generation probability. In a later analysis, a clonal expansion index for each public chain was calculated from normalized within-repertoire ranks of inferred template counts. In a later analysis, generation probabilities were computed using a VDJ recombination model fitted to out-of-frame rearrangements, and the results were checked against IGoR. A later analysis scored TCR-TCR, TCR-HLA and TCR-CMV co-occurrence with hypergeometric tests, applying a repertoire-size bias correction to TCR pairs. In a later analysis, false discovery rates were estimated by permuting HLA or CMV assignments 20 times. In a later analysis, co-occurring TCRs were grouped with DBSCAN, and TCRdist sequence similarity was added when clustering was performed within HLA-allele-positive subsets. Repertoires with fewer than 30,000 or more than 120,000 public chains were left out of co-occurrence clustering, as were five repertoires with anomalous nucleotide sharing. TCRdb holds this immuneACCESS table with in-frame rearrangements only. Some clones are missing; in checked studies, unresolved V genes explain under half, and the rest has no known cause. From that table come the V and J calls and clone size; the DNA was used to work out D and trimming. The sample yields roughly 120,000 clones; 65% to 85% were counted once. The leading ten clones occupy 2.9% of the sample.

The paper's findings and limits, for the study overall: The sequencing pipeline was judged likely to have produced a cluster of highly shared sequence variants as a technical artifact. According to a later analysis, parvovirus B19, influenza, CMV and Epstein-Barr virus appeared linked to several top co-occurrence clusters. A later genetic analysis reported fewer N-insertions in productive TCRs among donors in an Asian-associated ancestry cluster than the roughly 720-donor mean. Roughly uniform sequencing depth across donors was assumed in presence/absence analyses, although this assumption may not hold. The classifier was reported to diagnose cytomegalovirus status with high specificity and sensitivity in both the original and validation cohorts. In this cohort, only TCR beta chains were sequenced, and detectable features were limited by the absence of alpha or paired-chain data. A later analysis found that TCR association rates varied across HLA loci, with DRB1 alleles showing the most associated TCRs and HLA-C alleles the fewest. In an earlier analysis of about 600 of the donors, most TCR beta V segments appeared in productive rearrangements about 87% or about 30% of the time, broadly matching IMGT annotations. At a false discovery rate of 0.05, a later analysis linked some 17,000 TCR beta sequences to specific HLA alleles. Some IMGT-functional V segments, including TRBV6-2 and TRBV6-3, could not be distinguished by the 87-base-pair reads and were therefore excluded. Assigning TCR associations to individual alleles was difficult when HLA alleles, especially DR and DQ, strongly co-occurred. According to a later analysis, most CMV-associated TCR beta chains appeared to be HLA-restricted, and the HLA associations seemed to be driven largely by CMV exposure. A later analysis found that HLA-associated TCR beta chains were more clonally expanded and had lower generation probabilities than equally common non-associated chains. According to the authors, the approach could potentially be generalized to other disease states and immunological phenotypes. Because HLA typing was unavailable for some donors at each locus, only the typed subset was used in association tests. A total of 150 to 200 TCR beta chains were listed by the study as associated with cytomegalovirus. For the cohort, immune exposure information was limited to CMV serostatus. Linkage disequilibrium might explain the correlated functional status among segregating V segments, but an unknown experimental factor could not be ruled out. An association between a missense DCLRE1C variant and V-gene and J-gene trimming of TCR beta chains was found in a later genetic analysis and replicated in an independent cohort. A further reported finding was that TCR beta sequences accurately predicted the HLA-A and HLA-B alleles for most subjects in the first cohort. In vitro tests confirmed that a few of the cytomegalovirus-associated TCR beta chains recognize cytomegalovirus antigens. Seventeen rarely observed V segments, including chromosome 9 orphons, were excluded from the earlier analysis of several hundred of the donors because counts were too low. While some public TCRs were present in many individuals, most TCR sequences turned up only very rarely across donors.

The cohort comprised 710 or so healthy bone marrow donors. All cohort members were sampled while nominally healthy, although unrecorded immune exposures were likely present. The donor tested CMV seropositive, placing the donor among the 250 to 350 seropositive members of the cohort. Every donor gave a peripheral blood sample, and the peripheral blood mononuclear cells from that sample were used for TCR beta sequencing. The Qiagen DNeasy Blood Extraction Kit was used to extract genomic DNA from the blood cell samples. With regard to this clone: The antigen this receptor binds is unknown. Per-nucleotide qualities are absent, and no much larger clonotype sits a single base away.

In the germline V gene, CDR1 corresponds to SGDLS and CDR2 to YYNGEE. From the cysteine through the phenylalanine, the CDR3 covers 15 amino acids. Here the CDR3 DNA is all that survives: 45 bases in frame from base 1. The junction carries 13 bases between V and J, which are trimmed by 0 bases and 3 bases respectively. The TCR sequence derives from a woman aged 35 to 49 in good health and CMV-seropositive. The sample consisted of PBMCs. The chain is assembled from TRBV9 and TRBJ2-7; TRBD2 could be the D gene, as 6 bases match. The DNA sequence follows: TGTGCCAGCAGCGTAGAAGCCGGGGGTTACTACGAGCAGTACTTC. Translated, this gives CASSVEAGGYYEQYF.